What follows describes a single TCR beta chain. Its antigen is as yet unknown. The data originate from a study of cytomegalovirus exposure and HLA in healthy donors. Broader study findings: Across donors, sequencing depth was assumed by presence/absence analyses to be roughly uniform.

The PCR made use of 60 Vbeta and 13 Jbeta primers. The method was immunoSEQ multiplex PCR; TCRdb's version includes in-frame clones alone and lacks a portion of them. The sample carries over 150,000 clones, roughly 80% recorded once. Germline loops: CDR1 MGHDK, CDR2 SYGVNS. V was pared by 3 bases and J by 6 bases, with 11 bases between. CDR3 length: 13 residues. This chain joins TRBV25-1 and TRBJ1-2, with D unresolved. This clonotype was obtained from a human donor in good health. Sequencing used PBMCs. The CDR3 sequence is CASSDPGTHGYTF. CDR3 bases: TGTGCCAGCAGTGACCCAGGAACTCATGGCTACACCTTC.